This TCR beta chain appears in the sequencing data of a study of blood T cell repertoires in COVID-19. Study-level background: Some COVID-19 samples were acute and others convalescent; all came from the United States, Italy and Spain. T cells, B-cell-depleted T cells, or PBMCs supplied cDNA or gDNA.

J was trimmed by 5 bases and V by 6 bases; bases with no gene match: 1. The length of the CDR3 is 13 residues. Germline values: CDR1 MNHEY, CDR2 SVGAGI. Clones were read by immunoSEQ multiplex PCR, and TCRdb kept only the in-frame ones, dropping some. The sample consists of some 150,000 clones, over 75% of them appearing once. The study recruited people aged 18 to 89 years across more than 20 US areas. For recovered donors of Cohort 3, there were two negative PCRs, clearance, or symptom resolution. V and J are TRBV6-5 and TRBJ2-7; 13 positions agree with TRBD2. The material sequenced was PBMCs or T cells enriched from blood (not recorded which). The TCR sequence derives from a woman under 30 who had recovered from COVID-19. In DNA, the CDR3 is TGTGCCAGCAGACTAGCGGGAGGGAACGAGCAGTACTTC. Its protein is CASRLAGGNEQYF.